Listed here are 6 T cell receptor beta chains from one sample, sequenced in a study of blood T cell repertoires in COVID-19. Generated by immunoSEQ multiplex PCR, the TCRdb table keeps only in-frame clones and is missing some. In the table there are some 220,000 clones, about 85% of which are singletons. What was sequenced was peripheral blood. These receptors came from a woman aged 60-75 years with active or convalescent COVID-19.

This clone appeared once. The rearrangement joins TRBV19 to TRBJ2-3; 13 bases agree with TRBD2. This CDR3 region has 16 residues. With V trimmed by 3 bases and J by 5 bases, 5 bases remained unmatched. The germline CDR1 and CDR2 sequences are LNHDA and SQIVND (reference sequence). Here the CDR3 reads CASSITSGRARDTQYF. In nucleotides, the CDR3 is TGTGCCAGTAGTATCACTAGCGGGAGGGCTAGAGATACGCAGTATTTT. Full variable domain (rest looked up from reference TRBV19 and TRBJ2-3): DGGITQSPKYLFRKEGQNVTLSCEQNLNHDAMYWYRQDPGQGLRLIYYSQIVNDFQKGDIAEGYSVSREKKESFPLTVTSAQKNPTAFYLCASSITSGRARDTQYFGPGTRLTVL.

Turning to this clone: One junction end does not reproduce the germline sequence, and a read error may be involved. The rearrangement links TRBV6-5 to TRBJ1-4, with TRBD1 matching over 10 bases. CDR1 is MNHEY and CDR2 is SVGAGI in the germline V gene. There are 14 residues in the CDR3. This chain's CDR3 is CASRRQGAKEKLFF. The CDR3 coding sequence is TGTGCCAGCAGACGACAGGGGGCTAAAGAAAAACTGTTTTTT.

The J gene is TRBJ1-4, the V gene TRBV11-2; D may be TRBD1 (6 bases). V was clipped by 4 bases and J by 7 bases, with 16 bases between them. Per the germline V gene, CDR1 is SGHAT and CDR2 is FQNNGV. This CDR3 is 15 amino acids long. CDR3 in amino acids: CASSSSGGGSEKLFF. In nucleotides, the CDR3 is TGTGCCAGCAGCTCGAGCGGCGGGGGCAGTGAAAAACTGTTTTTT.

The V gene is TRBV24-1, the J gene TRBJ2-7, with a tentative D call TRBD1 (6 bases). Trimming took 3 bases from V and 3 from J, leaving 11 bases between them. The CDR3 has 14 amino acids. Germline V gene lookup returns CDR1 KGHDR and CDR2 SFDVKD. The CDR3 region is CATSDTGNSYEQYF. The DNA for the CDR3 is TGTGCCACCAGTGATACAGGGAACAGCTACGAGCAGTACTTC.

This clone has a single count. The chain joins TRBV28 to TRBJ2-2; 7 nucleotides agree with TRBD2. With V trimmed by 1 base and J by 6 bases, 14 bases remained unmatched. The CDR3 has 18 amino acids. CDR1 is MDHEN and CDR2 is SYDVKM in the germline V gene. This chain's CDR3 is CASSLFASGGRRAGELFF. CDR3 nucleotides: TGTGCCAGCAGTTTATTTGCTAGCGGAGGCAGAAGGGCCGGGGAGCTGTTTTTT. Complete variable domain (other parts from reference TRBV28 and TRBJ2-2): DVKVTQSSRYLVKRTGEKVFLECVQDMDHENMFWYRQDPGLGLRLIYFSYDVKMKEKGDIPEGYSVSREKKERFSLILESASTNQTSMYLCASSLFASGGRRAGELFFGEGSRLTVL.

The rearrangement links TRBV2 to TRBJ2-7, with a tentative D call TRBD1 (5 bases). The CDR3 totals 13 residues. CDR1 is SNHLY, CDR2 FYNNEI, per germline. V was pared by 7 bases and J by 3 bases, with 13 bases between. CDR3 residues: CASNRQRYYEQYV. DNA for the CDR3: TGTGCCAGCAACCGACAGAGATACTACGAGCAGTACGTC.